The 25 T cell receptor beta chains given below trace back to one sample, sequenced in a study of blood T cell repertoires in COVID-19. The data were produced by immunoSEQ multiplex PCR, yet TCRdb's version contains in-frame clones alone and is incomplete. The table has approximately 180,000 clones, about nine tenths seen once; the top ten hold approximately 0.5%. The specimen was peripheral blood. These receptors were obtained from a middle-aged man with acute or convalescent COVID-19.

The CDR3 loop reads CASSGRGRFILNTEAFF. The CDR3 nucleotides read TGTGCCAGTAGTGGCAGGGGGCGGTTCATATTGAACACTGAAGCTTTCTTT. The gene calls are TRBV19 and TRBJ1-1, with TRBD1 matching 8 bases. Germline-derived CDR1 and CDR2 are LNHDA and SQIVND (reference sequence). V was clipped by 5 bases and J by 0 bases; unmatched bases: 11. The CDR3 is made up of 17 amino acids.

The rearrangement uses TRBV3-1 (or the pseudogene TRBV3-2) and TRBJ2-5; 14 bases fit TRBD2. V lost 5 bases and J lost 4; bases outside the gene matches: 6. The CDR3 runs 16 residues. Looked up from germline, CDR1 is LGHDT and CDR2 is YNNKEL (reference sequence). CDR3 in DNA: TGTGCCAGCAGCAGGGGACTAGCGGGAGTATTAGAGACCCAGTACTTC. Amino acids: CASSRGLAGVLETQYF.

A word on this clone: Other nucleotide sequences in the sample specify the same CDR3. The chain joins TRBV28 to TRBJ1-1, with a tentative D call TRBD1 (5 bases). The germline V and J ends were trimmed by 1 base and 8 bases, with 5 bases remaining between them. From germline, CDR1 is MDHEN and CDR2 SYDVKM. This CDR3 contains 11 residues. The CDR3 is CASSLYREAFF. The CDR3 DNA follows: TGTGCCAGCAGTTTATACAGGGAAGCTTTCTTT.

The chain combines TRBV27 with TRBJ2-1; 11 bases fit TRBD2. The CDR3 has 14 amino acids. Trimming at V came to 8 bases and at J to 9 bases, leaving 9 bases not matched to a gene. Germline V lookup: CDR1 MNHEY, CDR2 SMNVEV (reference sequence). The CDR3 DNA reads as TGTGCCAGCGGACTAGCGGGCGAAACAATTGAGCAGTTCTTC. This encodes CASGLAGETIEQFF.

This chain joins TRBV4-3 and TRBJ2-1, with 10 positions matching TRBD1. CDR1 is LGHNA, CDR2 YSLEER, per germline. CDR3 length: 17 amino acids. V trimming: 5 bases; J trimming: 8 bases; junction bases outside the gene matches: 15. CDR3 nucleotide sequence: TGCGCCAGCAGCAAACCCGACCCGGGACAGGGGCGGGATGAGCAGTTCTTC. As protein: CASSKPDPGQGRDEQFF.

The V and J genes are TRBV5-1 and TRBJ2-3; 7 bases are a match to TRBD2. Trimming took 7 bases from V and 2 from J; bases not matched to a gene: 10. CDR1 and CDR2 from the germline V gene are SGHRS and YFSETQ. The length of the CDR3 is 15 residues. In DNA, the CDR3 is TGCGCCAGCCGCCCGGGAGGCAGCCTCACAGATACGCAGTATTTT. Translating it yields CASRPGGSLTDTQYF.

The J gene is TRBJ1-5, the V gene TRBV15, with 11 bases fitting TRBD1. This CDR3 contains 15 residues. Trimming cost V 7 bases and J 6 bases; bases outside gene matches: 8. Germline CDR1 and CDR2: LNHNV and YYDKDF (reference sequence). CDR3 residues: CATTLDRGHGQPQHF. The CDR3 DNA reads TGTGCCACCACCTTGGACAGGGGGCATGGTCAGCCCCAGCATTTT.

The chain links TRBV6-1 to TRBJ2-1; no firm D call. Deletions cut 0 bases from V and 4 bases from J, with 16 bases between. This CDR3 comprises 17 residues. The germline CDR1 and CDR2 sequences are MNHNS and SASEGT. The CDR3 here is CASSEAFLGPEYNEQFF. For the CDR3, the DNA is TGTGCCAGCAGTGAAGCGTTCCTAGGTCCCGAGTACAATGAGCAGTTCTTC.

V and J are TRBV28 and TRBJ1-4, with 8 bases matching TRBD1. Unmatched junction bases numbered 4, after V lost 6 bases and J lost 4 bases. The CDR3 is 14 amino acids. CDR1 is MDHEN, CDR2 SYDVKM, per germline. This CDR3 reads CASSKTGVNEKLFF. The CDR3 DNA reads TGTGCCAGCAGCAAGACAGGGGTTAATGAAAAACTGTTTTTT.

This sequence joins TRBV29-1 and TRBJ1-1, with D perhaps TRBD1 (6 bases). V shed 3 bases and J shed 2 bases, with 10 bases lying between them. The CDR3 sequence is 13 residues long. CDR1 and CDR2 (germline): SQVTM, ANQGSEA. CDR3 sequence reads: CSVERTENTEAFF. CDR3 nucleotides: TGCAGCGTTGAGAGGACAGAAAACACTGAAGCTTTCTTT.

This chain links TRBV9 with TRBJ2-7; maybe TRBD2 (6 bases). Trimming pared 5 bases from V and 2 bases from J, leaving 17 bases between. Germline CDR1 is SGDLS and CDR2 is YYNGEE. The length of the CDR3 is 15 residues. CDR3: CASREGRWAAYEQYF. The CDR3 DNA reads as TGTGCCAGCAGGGAGGGCCGATGGGCAGCCTACGAGCAGTACTTC.

The V call is TRBV3-1 (or the pseudogene TRBV3-2), the J call TRBJ2-2; TRBD1 matches 9 bases. The junction had 7 bases not matched to a gene; V was cut back by 4 bases and J by 7 bases. Per germline, CDR1 LGHDT and CDR2 YNNKEL (reference sequence). This CDR3 has 15 amino acids. The CDR3 region is CASSPRDRAFGELFF. DNA for the CDR3: TGTGCCAGCAGCCCACGGGACAGGGCTTTCGGGGAGCTGTTTTTT.

With respect to this clone: Germline is not matched at one junction end, which may reflect a read error. The chain joins TRBV2 to TRBJ2-6, with no clear D. The CDR3 sequence is 15 residues long. CDR1 and CDR2 from the germline V gene are SNHLY and FYNNEI. CDR3 amino acids: CASTELYSGANVLTF. The DNA for the CDR3 is TGTGCCAGCACTGAACTCTACTCTGGGGCCAACGTCCTGACTTTC.

The chain recombines TRBV5-6 with TRBJ1-6, with D uncertain. The CDR3 consists of 15 residues. V was shortened by 4 bases and J by 5 bases, with 13 bases between the two germline ends. The germline CDR1 and CDR2 sequences are SGHDT and YYEEEE. The chain's CDR3 is CASSPRLGDNSPLHF. Written as DNA, the CDR3 is TGTGCCAGCAGCCCAAGACTGGGAGATAATTCACCCCTCCACTTT.

The chain couples TRBV10-3 to TRBJ2-1; the match to TRBD1 covers 7 bases. Germline V gene sequence: CDR1 ENHRY, CDR2 SYGVKD. The CDR3 covers 14 residues. V gave up 6 bases and J gave up 0 bases; unmatched junction bases: 2. DNA for the CDR3: TGTGCCATCAGAAGACAGGGCTCCTACAATGAGCAGTTCTTC. Amino acid sequence: CAIRRQGSYNEQFF.

V gene TRBV4-3 combines with J gene TRBJ1-5; D not certain. In germline, CDR1 is LGHNA, CDR2 YSLEER. The CDR3 spans 14 residues. Trimming took off 0 bases at V and 5 bases at J, with 8 bases between the two ends. CDR3 sequence (DNA): TGCGCCAGCAGCCAAGATCCGGGTGATCAGCCCCAGCATTTT. This gives the protein CASSQDPGDQPQHF.

The chain has TRBV19 and TRBJ2-4, with 8 bases lining up with TRBD1. The V gene end was trimmed by 0 bases and the J gene end by 4 bases; junction bases not matched to a gene: 14. The CDR3 spans 19 residues. The germline V gene encodes CDR1 LNHDA and CDR2 SQIVND (reference sequence). The CDR3 loop reads CASSIDKGQAAPKKNIQYF. DNA of the CDR3: TGTGCCAGTAGTATAGATAAGGGACAGGCCGCGCCTAAAAAAAACATTCAGTACTTC.

The rearrangement joins TRBV25-1 to TRBJ2-1; a weak D match, TRBD2 (6 bases). Trimming left V 8 bases short and J 4 bases short, with 12 bases between. The germline V gene encodes CDR1 MGHDK and CDR2 SYGVNS. The CDR3 extends over 13 amino acids. The CDR3 here is CASRVSGYNEQFF. The CDR3 coding sequence is TGTGCCAGCCGGGTTAGCGGATACAATGAGCAGTTCTTC.

The rearrangement joins TRBV30 to TRBJ1-3; D is ambiguous. The V gene's germline CDR1 is GTSNPN and CDR2 SVGIG (reference sequence). The V and J ends lost 0 bases and 2 bases respectively, with 11 bases between them. The CDR3 contains 15 residues. CDR3 region: CAWSVSLTPGNTIYF. DNA of the CDR3: TGTGCCTGGAGTGTAAGTCTCACTCCTGGAAACACCATATATTTT.

This clone is a singleton in its sample. V is TRBV2 and J is TRBJ1-2; possible D gene TRBD1, 6 bases. Germline V gives CDR1 SNHLY, CDR2 FYNNEI. CDR3 size: 14 residues. The ends were cut back, 2 bases at V and 2 bases at J, with 9 bases in the middle. CDR3 sequence (DNA): TGTGCCAGCAGTGAACCGGGGGGCAACTATGGCTACACCTTC. This sequence encodes CASSEPGGNYGYTF.

The gene calls are TRBV7-9 and TRBJ1-2, with TRBD1 identical over 10 bases. V lost 5 bases to trimming and J lost 8 bases; unmatched junction nucleotides: 23. CDR3 length: 19 residues. Germline CDR1 is SEHNR and CDR2 is FQNEAQ (reference sequence). The chain's CDR3 is CASSPPLGDRGKLFKGYTF. CDR3 sequence (DNA): TGTGCCAGCAGCCCCCCACTGGGGGACAGGGGAAAACTATTCAAGGGCTACACCTTC.

The chain is built from TRBV6-5 and TRBJ2-7; perhaps TRBD2 as D (5 bases). The germline CDR1 and CDR2 sequences are MNHEY and SVGAGI. This CDR3 spans 15 amino acids. V gave up 0 bases and J gave up 4 bases, with 13 bases separating them. The CDR3 bases are TGTGCCAGCAGTTACTCGAGGGTTAGCGTGTACGAGCAGTACTTC. Its protein is CASSYSRVSVYEQYF.

This chain connects TRBV25-1 to TRBJ1-1, with D unclear. The V gene's germline CDR1 is MGHDK and CDR2 SYGVNS. The germline V and J ends were trimmed by 4 bases and 1 base, with 7 bases remaining between them. The CDR3 sequence is 13 residues long. The CDR3 region is CASSGHGNTEAFF. The CDR3 DNA sequence: TGTGCCAGCAGTGGACACGGGAACACTGAAGCTTTCTTT.

The chain recombines TRBV19 with TRBJ2-7; unclear D gene. This CDR3 contains 13 residues. CDR1 and CDR2 from the germline V gene are LNHDA and SQIVND (reference sequence). Between the trimmed V and J ends, which lost 5 bases and 0 bases, there was a span of 8 bases. The CDR3 protein is CASSPRGSYEQYF. DNA of the CDR3: TGTGCCAGTAGTCCGCGCGGCTCCTACGAGCAGTACTTC.

The chain uses TRBV18 and TRBJ2-5, with 8 bases identical to TRBD1. Germline CDR1 is KGHSH and CDR2 is LQKENI. The CDR3 covers 15 residues. V shed 0 bases, J shed 4 bases, and the junction held 4 bases outside the gene matches. The CDR3 reads CASSPPNGQGETQYF. The CDR3 DNA reads as TGTGCCAGCTCACCACCGAATGGACAGGGAGAGACCCAGTACTTC.